Listed below are T cell receptor beta chains from one sample, sequenced in a study of blood T cell repertoires in COVID-19. The protocol was immunoSEQ multiplex PCR, while the TCRdb copy is restricted to in-frame clones and leaves out a portion. Of 150,000 or so clones in the sample, around 90% were seen once. Sequenced input: PBMCs or T cells enriched from blood (not recorded which). Every receptor here comes from a woman aged 40 to 50 who had been exposed to COVID-19. CDR3s include the opening cysteine and the closing phenylalanine or tryptophan. The order of the fields is CDR3 protein, CDR3 DNA, D gene, J gene, V gene, clone size. The D gene is left open where the match is weak. Rows give clone size only sometimes, using once, few, many, or a class for an expanded clone.

CDR3 protein: CSVSAQGAIANTIYF; CDR3 DNA: TGCAGCGTTTCGGCGCAGGGGGCGATTGCAAACACCATATATTTT; D gene: TRBD1; J gene: TRBJ1-3; V gene: TRBV29-1; clone size: -
CDR3 protein: CASSSYGTGGYGNTIYF; CDR3 DNA: TGTGCCAGCAGCTCGTACGGGACAGGGGGCTATGGAAACACCATATATTTT; D gene: TRBD1; J gene: TRBJ1-3; V gene: TRBV7-9; clone size: -
CDR3 protein: CASSWAGGTNEKLFF; CDR3 DNA: TGTGCCAGCAGCTGGGCGGGAGGGACTAATGAAAAACTGTTTTTT; D gene: -; J gene: TRBJ1-4; V gene: TRBV5-5; clone size: once
CDR3 protein: CASSSPGQGSYEQYF; CDR3 DNA: TGTGCCAGCAGTTCTCCGGGACAGGGCTCCTACGAGCAGTACTTC; D gene: TRBD1; J gene: TRBJ2-7; V gene: TRBV27; clone size: -
CDR3 protein: CASRADRWNTEAFF; CDR3 DNA: TGTGCCAGCCGCGCAGACAGATGGAACACTGAAGCTTTCTTT; D gene: -; J gene: TRBJ1-1; V gene: TRBV6-5; clone size: -
CDR3 protein: CASSLDSNTEAFF; CDR3 DNA: TGCGCCAGCAGCTTGGACTCGAACACTGAAGCTTTCTTT; D gene: -; J gene: TRBJ1-1; V gene: TRBV5-1; clone size: -
CDR3 protein: CASSIDGNTEAFF; CDR3 DNA: TGTGCCAGCTCAATAGATGGGAACACTGAAGCTTTCTTT; D gene: -; J gene: TRBJ1-1; V gene: TRBV28; clone size: -
CDR3 protein: CASSWQGWEQYF; CDR3 DNA: TGCGCCAGCAGCTGGCAGGGTTGGGAGCAGTACTTC; D gene: -; J gene: TRBJ2-7; V gene: TRBV5-1; clone size: few
CDR3 protein: CASSPRDRDNSPLHF; CDR3 DNA: TGTGCCAGCAGTCCTCGGGACAGGGATAATTCACCCCTCCACTTT; D gene: TRBD1; J gene: TRBJ1-6; V gene: TRBV28; clone size: -
CDR3 protein: CASSFSGRGEQYF; CDR3 DNA: TGTGCCAGCAGTTTTAGCGGGAGGGGTGAGCAGTACTTC; D gene: TRBD2; J gene: TRBJ2-7; V gene: TRBV27; clone size: -
CDR3 protein: CASSLDRFYNEQFF; CDR3 DNA: TGCGCCAGCAGCTTGGACAGGTTTTACAATGAGCAGTTCTTC; D gene: -; J gene: TRBJ2-1; V gene: TRBV5-1; clone size: -
CDR3 protein: CASSIGTGETDTQYF; CDR3 DNA: TGCGCCAGCAGTATTGGGACAGGGGAAACGGATACGCAGTATTTT; D gene: TRBD1; J gene: TRBJ2-3; V gene: TRBV10-1; clone size: -
CDR3 protein: CASSRGDTRTDTQYF; CDR3 DNA: TGTGCCAGCAGCCGAGGGGACACCCGCACAGATACGCAGTATTTT; D gene: -; J gene: TRBJ2-3; V gene: TRBV7-3; clone size: once
CDR3 protein: CASSLPGRTEAFF; CDR3 DNA: TGCGCCAGCAGCTTACCGGGGAGGACTGAAGCTTTCTTT; D gene: -; J gene: TRBJ1-1; V gene: TRBV5-1; clone size: -
CDR3 protein: CASSQEPALYGYTF; CDR3 DNA: TGCGCCAGCAGCCAAGAGCCCGCGCTCTATGGCTACACCTTC; D gene: -; J gene: TRBJ1-2; V gene: TRBV4-1; clone size: -
CDR3 protein: CASTLGRGLYGYTF; CDR3 DNA: TGTGCCAGCACCCTAGGGAGGGGCCTCTATGGCTACACCTTC; D gene: -; J gene: TRBJ1-2; V gene: TRBV6-5; clone size: -
CDR3 protein: CATSDLGPTGRGLFDEKLFF; CDR3 DNA: TGTGCCACCAGTGATTTAGGGCCGACAGGCAGAGGCTTGTTTGATGAAAAACTGTTTTTT; D gene: -; J gene: TRBJ1-4; V gene: TRBV24-1; clone size: -
CDR3 protein: CATKGAGGNEQFF; CDR3 DNA: TGTGCCACCAAGGGCGCGGGAGGCAATGAGCAGTTCTTC; D gene: TRBD2; J gene: TRBJ2-1; V gene: TRBV24-1; clone size: -
CDR3 protein: CASSPGGFTEAFF; CDR3 DNA: TGTGCCAGCAGCCCTGGGGGGTTCACTGAAGCTTTCTTT; D gene: -; J gene: TRBJ1-1; V gene: TRBV27; clone size: -
CDR3 protein: CASNQGASGRDEQFF; CDR3 DNA: TGTGCCAGCAACCAAGGGGCTAGCGGGAGGGATGAGCAGTTCTTC; D gene: TRBD2; J gene: TRBJ2-1; V gene: TRBV3-1/TRBV3-2; clone size: -
CDR3 protein: CASSMRTDGYTF; CDR3 DNA: TGTGCCAGCAGCATGAGGACAGATGGCTACACCTTC; D gene: -; J gene: TRBJ1-2; V gene: TRBV21-1; clone size: -
CDR3 protein: CASSFLRDSVVKQYF; CDR3 DNA: TGTGCCAGCAGCTTCCTCCGGGACAGTGTTGTTAAGCAGTACTTC; D gene: TRBD1; J gene: TRBJ2-7; V gene: TRBV27; clone size: -
CDR3 protein: CASSLPLGREAFF; CDR3 DNA: TGCGCCAGCAGCCTTCCCCTAGGTCGTGAAGCTTTCTTT; D gene: -; J gene: TRBJ1-1; V gene: TRBV4-1; clone size: -
CDR3 protein: CASSAGAGFNYEQYF; CDR3 DNA: TGTGCCAGCAGCGCCGGAGCAGGGTTCAACTACGAGCAGTACTTC; D gene: -; J gene: TRBJ2-7; V gene: TRBV9; clone size: -
CDR3 protein: CASSSHGAGARSDTQYF; CDR3 DNA: TGTGCCAGCAGTTCACATGGTGCGGGAGCCCGGTCGGATACGCAGTATTTT; D gene: TRBD2; J gene: TRBJ2-3; V gene: TRBV28; clone size: -
CDR3 protein: CASSSTSHGSHWEKLFF; CDR3 DNA: TGTGCCAGCAGTTCGACCTCCCACGGGTCCCATTGGGAAAAACTGTTTTTT; D gene: -; J gene: TRBJ1-4; V gene: TRBV28; clone size: -
CDR3 protein: CASSLDWDEQYF; CDR3 DNA: TGTGCCAGCAGCTTGGACTGGGACGAGCAGTACTTC; D gene: -; J gene: TRBJ2-7; V gene: TRBV7-2; clone size: -
CDR3 protein: CASSSTGSANYGYTF; CDR3 DNA: TGTGCCAGCAGTAGTACAGGATCTGCTAACTATGGCTACACCTTC; D gene: -; J gene: TRBJ1-2; V gene: TRBV6-5; clone size: -
CDR3 protein: CASGSRTASTDTQYF; CDR3 DNA: TGTGCTAGTGGTTCCAGGACAGCGAGCACAGATACGCAGTATTTT; D gene: -; J gene: TRBJ2-3; V gene: TRBV12-5; clone size: -